This TCR beta chain was captured in a study of blood T cell repertoires in COVID-19. On the study more broadly: There were acute and convalescent COVID-19 samples, and they came from the United States, Italy and Spain. T cells, B-cell-depleted T cells, or PBMCs supplied cDNA or gDNA.

Per the original methods: It was from reference gene primer amplification that nucleated cell counts were estimated. The data were produced by immunoSEQ multiplex PCR, yet TCRdb's version contains in-frame clones alone and is incomplete. Clonal size and the V and J genes are those of that table, whereas D and trimming came from the DNA. The sample carries roughly 160,000 clones, 84% recorded once. A Seattle source enrolled patients during active infection and followed them longitudinally. Germline assignment: CDR1 MNHEY and CDR2 SVGAGI. Trimming shortened V by 4 bases and J by 2 bases, and 12 bases separated the two germline ends. The CDR3 is 14 amino acids.

This clonotype was sampled from a woman of 80 years or more with COVID-19, enrolled during active disease. Sequencing was carried out using peripheral blood. The gene calls are TRBV6-5 and TRBJ2-7; no clear D gene. CDR3 coding DNA: TGTGCCAGCAGTTTCTCCCGACAAACCTACGAGCAGTACTTC. Translating it yields CASSFSRQTYEQYF.